This entry concerns a single T cell receptor (beta chain). Antigen specificity is unknown. The data derive from a study of shared clonotypes between healthy human individuals. In the study overall: Plates per donor: three CD4 naive, three CD4 memory, two CD8 naive, one CD8 memory. Study-wide points: A generally larger estimated richness was seen in naive subsets than in memory subsets.

Authors' data handling: Junction-only immunoSEQ data arrived without quality scores, meaning filtering differed. Only in-frame clones appear in the TCRdb table, and some are missing; sequencing was by immunoSEQ multiplex PCR. That table is the source of V, J and clone size, and D and trimming were worked out from the DNA. The sample consists of 760,000 or so clones, 95% to 97% of them appearing once. V lost 1 base, J lost 1 base, and 8 bases lay in between. In germline, CDR1 is SGHKS, CDR2 YYEKEE (reference sequence). This CDR3 comprises 14 residues. Naive CD8 cells were CD45RO-negative, positively selected for CCR7, excluding terminally differentiated effector memory CD45RA+ cells. All donors qualified as healthy HIV-negative adults and had experienced no recent acute infections or vaccinations.

The J gene is TRBJ1-1, the V gene TRBV5-5, with unresolved D. This TCR derives from a man aged 30-40 years in good health. The sample taken for sequencing was naive CD8+ T cells sorted from blood. CDR3: CASSLRVTNTEAFF. CDR3 DNA sequence: TGTGCCAGCAGCTTGAGGGTGACGAACACTGAAGCTTTCTTT.